The clone carrying this T cell receptor (beta chain) was detected a few times. The antigen is not known. This CDR3 is built from 15 residues. J lost 2 bases, V lost 3 bases, and 4 bases had no gene match. Germline loops: CDR1 SGDLS, CDR2 YYNGEE. These data are taken from a study of cytomegalovirus exposure and HLA in healthy donors. About the research overall: Genotyping showed about 80% of hundreds of donors falling in the Caucasian-associated ancestry cluster. The study, taken as a whole, reports: Presence/absence analyses treated sequencing depth as roughly uniform across donors. A later analysis linked a missense variant in DCLRE1C to the trimming of TCR beta V and J genes. Excluded were some V segments that proved indistinguishable, including TRBV6-2 and TRBV6-3.

This PCR relied on a set of 60 Vbeta primers and 13 Jbeta primers. TCRdb keeps only in-frame clones here, not all; method: immunoSEQ multiplex PCR. The sample consists of 200,000 or so clones, roughly 77% of them appearing once. Material: PBMCs. The chain carries TRBV9 and TRBJ1-3, with 8 bases fitting TRBD1. This sequence originates from a male donor in good health and CMV-seropositive. CDR3: CASSGLTGAGNTIYF. The CDR3 region has the DNA TGTGCCAGCAGCGGTTTGACAGGGGCTGGAAACACCATATATTTT.